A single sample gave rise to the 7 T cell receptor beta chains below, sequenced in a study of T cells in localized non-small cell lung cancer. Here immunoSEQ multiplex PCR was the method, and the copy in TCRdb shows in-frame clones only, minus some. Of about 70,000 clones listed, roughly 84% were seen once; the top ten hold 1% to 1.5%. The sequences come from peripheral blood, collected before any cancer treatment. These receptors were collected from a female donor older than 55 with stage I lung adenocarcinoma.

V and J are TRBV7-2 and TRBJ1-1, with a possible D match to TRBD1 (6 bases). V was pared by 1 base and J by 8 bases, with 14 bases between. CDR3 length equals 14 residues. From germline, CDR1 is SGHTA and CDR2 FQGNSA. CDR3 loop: CASSLVGFDREAFF. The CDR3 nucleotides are TGTGCCAGCAGCTTAGTAGGATTTGACAGGGAAGCTTTCTTT.

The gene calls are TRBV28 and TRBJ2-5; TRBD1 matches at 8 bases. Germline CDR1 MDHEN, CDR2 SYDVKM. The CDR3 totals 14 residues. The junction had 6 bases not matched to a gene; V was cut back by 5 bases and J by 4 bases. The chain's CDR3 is CASSADRAGETQYF. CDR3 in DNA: TGTGCCAGCAGTGCGGACAGGGCCGGAGAGACCCAGTACTTC.

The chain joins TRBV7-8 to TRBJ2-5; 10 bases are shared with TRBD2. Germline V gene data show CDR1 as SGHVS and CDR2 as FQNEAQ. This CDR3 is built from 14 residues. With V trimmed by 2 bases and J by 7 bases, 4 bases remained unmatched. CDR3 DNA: TGTGCCAGCAGCTTACCCTCTAGCGGGGGGACCCAGTACTTC. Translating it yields CASSLPSSGGTQYF.

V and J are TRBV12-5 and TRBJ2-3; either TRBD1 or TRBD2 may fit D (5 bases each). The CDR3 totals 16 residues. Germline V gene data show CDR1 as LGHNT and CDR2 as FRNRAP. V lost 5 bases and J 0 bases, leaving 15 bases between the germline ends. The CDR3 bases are TGTGCTAGTGGTACGGGGTGGGGGAGAAGCACAGATACGCAGTATTTT. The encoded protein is CASGTGWGRSTDTQYF. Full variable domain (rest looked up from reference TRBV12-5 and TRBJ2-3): DARVTQTPRHKVTEMGQEVTMRCQPILGHNTVFWYRQTMMQGLELLAYFRNRAPLDDSGMPKDRFSAEMPDATLATLKIQPSEPRDSAVYFCASGTGWGRSTDTQYFGPGTRLTVL.

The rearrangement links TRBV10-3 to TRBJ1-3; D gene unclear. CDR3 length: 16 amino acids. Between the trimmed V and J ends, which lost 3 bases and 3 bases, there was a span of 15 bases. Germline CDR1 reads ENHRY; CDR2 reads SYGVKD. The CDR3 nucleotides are TGTGCCATCAGTGAAAGGGCAGTCGAGGATGGAAACACCATATATTTT. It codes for CAISERAVEDGNTIYF.

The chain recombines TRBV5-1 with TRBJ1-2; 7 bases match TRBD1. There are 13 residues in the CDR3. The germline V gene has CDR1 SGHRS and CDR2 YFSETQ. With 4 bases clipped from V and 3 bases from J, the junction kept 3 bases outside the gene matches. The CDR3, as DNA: TGCGCCAGCAGCCCAACAGGGGACTATGGCTACACCTTC. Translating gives CASSPTGDYGYTF.

The CDR3: CATSRGGTTSSYNEQFF. The CDR3 bases are TGTGCCACCAGCAGGGGGGGGACTACAAGCTCCTACAATGAGCAGTTCTTC. The chain employs TRBV15 and TRBJ2-1, with TRBD2 matching over 7 bases. CDR1 LNHNV and CDR2 YYDKDF come from the germline V gene (reference sequence). This CDR3 has 17 amino acids. The J segment lost 0 bases and the V segment lost 3 bases, leaving 8 bases of the junction unmatched.